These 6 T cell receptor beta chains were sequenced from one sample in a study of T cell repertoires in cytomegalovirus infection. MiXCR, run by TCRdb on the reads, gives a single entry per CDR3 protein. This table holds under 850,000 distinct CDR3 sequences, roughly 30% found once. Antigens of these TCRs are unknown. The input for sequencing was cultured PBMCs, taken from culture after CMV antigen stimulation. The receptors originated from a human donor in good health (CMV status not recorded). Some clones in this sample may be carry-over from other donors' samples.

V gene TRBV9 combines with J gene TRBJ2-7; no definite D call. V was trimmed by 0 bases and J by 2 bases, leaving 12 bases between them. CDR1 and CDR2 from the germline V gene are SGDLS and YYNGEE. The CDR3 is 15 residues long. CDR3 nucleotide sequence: TGTGCCAGCAGCGTAGGAGGCAGCCGAGCCTACGAGCAGTACTTC. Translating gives CASSVGGSRAYEQYF.

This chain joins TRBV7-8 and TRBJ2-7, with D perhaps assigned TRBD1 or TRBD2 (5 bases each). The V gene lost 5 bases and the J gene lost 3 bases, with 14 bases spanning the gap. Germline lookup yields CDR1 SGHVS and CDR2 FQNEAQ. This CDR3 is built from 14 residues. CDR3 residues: CASSPGTRIYEQYF. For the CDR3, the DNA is TGTGCCAGCAGCCCTGGGACCAGGATCTACGAGCAGTACTTC.

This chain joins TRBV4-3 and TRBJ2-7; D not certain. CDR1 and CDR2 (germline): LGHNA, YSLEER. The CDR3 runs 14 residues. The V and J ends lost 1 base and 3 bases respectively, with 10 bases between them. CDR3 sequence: CASSQVRYDYEQYF. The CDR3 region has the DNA TGCGCCAGCAGCCAAGTGCGGTACGACTACGAGCAGTACTTC.

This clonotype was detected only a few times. CDR3 in DNA: TGTGCCAGTACCCTCGGCGCCTTGTTGGGGACCAAAAACATTCAGTACTTC. Translation gives CASTLGALLGTKNIQYF. This chain uses TRBV19 with TRBJ2-4; D call uncertain. The CDR3 has 17 residues. Trimming removed 7 bases at V and 2 bases at J, with 21 bases between. CDR1 and CDR2 from the germline V gene are LNHDA and SQIVND (reference sequence). The full variable domain, its missing parts supplied by reference TRBV19 and TRBJ2-4, is DGGITQSPKYLFRKEGQNVTLSCEQNLNHDAMYWYRQDPGQGLRLIYYSQIVNDFQKGDIAEGYSVSREKKESFPLTVTSAQKNPTAFYLCASTLGALLGTKNIQYFGAGTRLSVL.

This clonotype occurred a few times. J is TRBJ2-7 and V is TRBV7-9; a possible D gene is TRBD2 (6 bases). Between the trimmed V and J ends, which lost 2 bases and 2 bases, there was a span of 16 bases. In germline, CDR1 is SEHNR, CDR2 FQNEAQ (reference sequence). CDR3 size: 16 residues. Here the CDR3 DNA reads TGTGCCAGCAGCTTATCATTCGGGAGAACTACCTACGAGCAGTACTTC. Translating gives CASSLSFGRTTYEQYF.

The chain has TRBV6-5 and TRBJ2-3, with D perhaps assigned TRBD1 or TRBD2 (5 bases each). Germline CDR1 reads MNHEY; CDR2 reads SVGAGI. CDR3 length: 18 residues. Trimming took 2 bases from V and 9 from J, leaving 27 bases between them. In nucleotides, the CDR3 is TGTGCCAGCAGTTACACTTTAGACCTAAGAGGGGCTTTTGGCACGCAGTATTTT. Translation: CASSYTLDLRGAFGTQYF.